A single sample gave rise to the 8 T cell receptor beta chains below, sequenced in a study of early stage breast cancer tumors (dated by TCRdb to 2016 to 2017). The library relied on the immunoSEQ multiplex PCR assay. Not all clones reach the TCRdb copy of this immuneACCESS table, which keeps in-frame sequences only. Checked studies attribute under half of the gap to unresolved V genes and leave the rest unexplained. The sample records tens of thousands of clones, around nine tenths of which are singletons. Together, the top ten hold approximately 5% of the sample. Sequenced: blood. The source is a person aged 70 to 85 with breast cancer.

This rearrangement joins TRBV6-1 to TRBJ1-4; tentatively, D is TRBD1 (6 bases). Trimming took 5 bases from V and 3 from J, leaving 10 bases between them. There are 14 residues in the CDR3. Germline V lookup: CDR1 MNHNS, CDR2 SASEGT. CDR3 protein: CASSSGDPNEKLFF. As DNA, the CDR3 is TGTGCCAGCAGTTCAGGGGACCCTAATGAAAAACTGTTTTTT.

V is TRBV2 and J is TRBJ2-5; 9 nucleotides agree with TRBD2. Germline V gene lookup returns CDR1 SNHLY and CDR2 FYNNEI. The CDR3 sequence is 16 residues long. The trim removed 6 bases at V and 6 bases at J, leaving 14 bases unmatched. CDR3 sequence: CASRPGRGGVVQTQYF. The CDR3 DNA is TGTGCCAGCAGGCCTGGGCGGGGGGGTGTCGTACAGACCCAGTACTTC.

J is TRBJ1-5 and V is TRBV30, with no clear D. The V gene lost 5 bases and the J gene lost 7 bases, with 15 bases spanning the gap. CDR1 and CDR2 from the germline V gene are GTSNPN and SVGIG (reference sequence). This CDR3 region has 13 residues. The CDR3 is CAWDRGKGQPQHF. For the CDR3, the DNA is TGTGCCTGGGATAGAGGGAAGGGCCAGCCCCAGCATTTT. Variable domain in full (rest from reference TRBV30 and TRBJ1-5): SQTIHQWPATLVQPVGSPLSLECTVEGTSNPNLYWYRQAAGRGLQLLFYSVGIGQISSEVPQNLSASRPQDRQFILSSKKLLLSDSGFYLCAWDRGKGQPQHFGDGTRLSIL.

The rearrangement links TRBV6-1 to TRBJ1-4; D gene unclear. This CDR3 region has 15 residues. Trimming pared 0 bases from V and 8 bases from J, leaving 13 bases between. CDR1 is MNHNS, CDR2 SASEGT, per germline. CDR3 protein: CASSEAVQRGEKLFF. The CDR3 bases are TGTGCCAGCAGTGAAGCGGTCCAAAGAGGCGAAAAACTGTTTTTT.

A single count supports this clone. The J gene is TRBJ1-1, the V gene TRBV5-6, with D possibly matching TRBD1 (6 bases). The germline V gene has CDR1 SGHDT and CDR2 YYEEEE. The CDR3 extends over 16 amino acids. V was trimmed by 2 bases and J by 3 bases, leaving 17 bases between them. For the CDR3, the DNA is TGTGCCAGCAGCTTCCCTTGGGGGGGGCCGGACACTGAAGCTTTCTTT. Protein product: CASSFPWGGPDTEAFF.

This clone is a singleton in its sample. The chain employs TRBV2 and TRBJ2-3; no definite D call. This CDR3 is built from 11 residues. Trimming shortened V by 6 bases and J by 3 bases, and 4 bases separated the two germline ends. Germline CDR1 SNHLY, CDR2 FYNNEI. The CDR3 coding sequence is TGTGCCAGCAGCCTTACAGATACGCAGTATTTT. It codes for CASSLTDTQYF.

The V gene is TRBV4-3, the J gene TRBJ1-2; tentative D call: TRBD1 (5 bases). V shed 5 bases and J shed 4 bases, with 11 bases lying between them. The CDR3 has 13 amino acids. The V gene's germline CDR1 is LGHNA and CDR2 YSLEER. This CDR3 is CASSATASYGYTF. The CDR3 nucleotides are TGCGCCAGCAGCGCGACAGCTAGCTATGGCTACACCTTC.

The J gene is TRBJ1-1, the V gene TRBV5-1, with D perhaps TRBD1 (5 bases). CDR3 length: 13 residues. V lost 3 bases and J 5 bases, leaving 11 bases between the germline ends. Germline CDR1 is SGHRS and CDR2 is YFSETQ. The CDR3 sequence is CASSWTGGTEAFF. In DNA, the CDR3 is TGCGCCAGCAGCTGGACTGGGGGGACTGAAGCTTTCTTT.